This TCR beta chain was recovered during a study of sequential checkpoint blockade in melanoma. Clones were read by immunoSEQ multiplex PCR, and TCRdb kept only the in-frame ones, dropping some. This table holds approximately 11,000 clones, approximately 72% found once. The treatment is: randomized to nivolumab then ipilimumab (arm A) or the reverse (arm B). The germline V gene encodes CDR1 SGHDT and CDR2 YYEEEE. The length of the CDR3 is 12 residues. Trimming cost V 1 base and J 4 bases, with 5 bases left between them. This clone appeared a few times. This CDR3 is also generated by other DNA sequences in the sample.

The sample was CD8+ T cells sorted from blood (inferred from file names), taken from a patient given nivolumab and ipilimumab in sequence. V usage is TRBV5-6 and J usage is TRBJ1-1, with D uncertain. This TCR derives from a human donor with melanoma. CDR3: CASSLRGTEAFF. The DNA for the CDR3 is TGTGCCAGCAGCTTGCGGGGCACTGAAGCTTTCTTT.